This is a list of T cell receptor beta chains from one sample in a study of regulatory T cells in long-lasting Graves disease. TCRdb called the multiplex PCR reads again in MiXCR, with one record for every CDR3 protein. This sample has fewer than 400,000 distinct CDR3 sequences; about 20% occur once, and the top ten carry more than 20%. The material was peripheral blood mononuclear cells (PBMCs), obtained when the disease was refractory, from a patient treated with antithyroid drugs. The source of these receptors is a female donor with Graves disease. Both conserved end residues are trimmed from each CDR3. Each record gives: D gene, J gene, V gene, CDR3 protein. A D gene is named only where the DNA matches it firmly.

>-|TRBJ2-4|TRBV12-3/TRBV12-4
ASSSTGVGDIQY
>-|TRBJ2-4|TRBV7-2
ASSPYGAGGNIQY
>TRBD2|TRBJ2-7|TRBV2
ASTSGDTVGEQY
>-|TRBJ1-5|TRBV20-1
SARNSGQPQH
>-|TRBJ1-2|TRBV7-2
ASSLSHSYGYT
>-|TRBJ1-1|TRBV12-3/TRBV12-4
ASSLKGRAEAF
>-|TRBJ1-5|TRBV7-9
ASSFMGNQPQH
>-|TRBJ1-1|TRBV12-3/TRBV12-4
ASSFDQGVGTEAF
>-|TRBJ1-1|TRBV27
ASSLSPSATEAF
>TRBD2|TRBJ2-7|TRBV20-1
SATGTSGRESYEQY
>-|TRBJ1-1|TRBV9
ASSPKQSVNTEAF
>TRBD1|TRBJ1-1|TRBV29-1
SVGTGGDTEAF
>-|TRBJ2-7|TRBV10-2
ASSEDSGGYEQY
>-|TRBJ1-3|TRBV4-2
ASSQDWGSSGNTIY
>-|TRBJ2-4|TRBV2
ASSSGESAKNIQY
>-|TRBJ2-7|TRBV20-1
SARRRPSYEQY
>-|TRBJ2-4|TRBV7-3
ASSEGQGTIQY
>TRBD2|TRBJ2-2|TRBV18
ASSPLTVAGGTNTGELF
>-|TRBJ1-1|TRBV2
ASSEWAAEF
>TRBD1|TRBJ1-6|TRBV28
ASSRDRVLALH
>-|TRBJ2-5|TRBV7-9
ASSLEWTWGFQETQY
>TRBD2|TRBJ2-7|TRBV6-1
ASSLPREGYNEQY
>-|TRBJ1-6|TRBV3-1
ASSSLGGVNSPLH
>-|TRBJ1-2|TRBV24-1
ATSNSYGYT
>TRBD1|TRBJ1-3|TRBV9
ASSPRQGGNTIY
>-|TRBJ1-2|TRBV7-9
ASSRPVYRDGYT
>TRBD2|TRBJ2-5|TRBV12-3/TRBV12-4
ASSLAGGLAERETQY
>TRBD1|TRBJ1-1|TRBV7-9
ASSISGTAFHEAF
>-|TRBJ1-6|TRBV7-2
ASSLEITRPLH
>TRBD2|TRBJ2-7|TRBV9
ASSVGTAGLGSGSDEQY
>-|TRBJ2-5|TRBV12-5
ASGLARKDSLQETQY
>TRBD1|TRBJ2-7|TRBV7-9
ASSLAGTVAPREQY